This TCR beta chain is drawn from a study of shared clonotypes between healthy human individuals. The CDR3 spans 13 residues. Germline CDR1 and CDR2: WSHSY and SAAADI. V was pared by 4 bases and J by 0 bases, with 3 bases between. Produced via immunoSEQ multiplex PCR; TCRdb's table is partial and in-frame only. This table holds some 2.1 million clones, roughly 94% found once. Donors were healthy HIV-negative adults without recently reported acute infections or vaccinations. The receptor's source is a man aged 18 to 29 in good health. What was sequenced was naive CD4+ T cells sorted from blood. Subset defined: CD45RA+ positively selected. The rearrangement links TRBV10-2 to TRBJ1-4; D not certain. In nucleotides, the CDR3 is TGCGCCAGCAGTGTCGCAACTAATGAAAAACTGTTTTTT. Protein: CASSVATNEKLFF.